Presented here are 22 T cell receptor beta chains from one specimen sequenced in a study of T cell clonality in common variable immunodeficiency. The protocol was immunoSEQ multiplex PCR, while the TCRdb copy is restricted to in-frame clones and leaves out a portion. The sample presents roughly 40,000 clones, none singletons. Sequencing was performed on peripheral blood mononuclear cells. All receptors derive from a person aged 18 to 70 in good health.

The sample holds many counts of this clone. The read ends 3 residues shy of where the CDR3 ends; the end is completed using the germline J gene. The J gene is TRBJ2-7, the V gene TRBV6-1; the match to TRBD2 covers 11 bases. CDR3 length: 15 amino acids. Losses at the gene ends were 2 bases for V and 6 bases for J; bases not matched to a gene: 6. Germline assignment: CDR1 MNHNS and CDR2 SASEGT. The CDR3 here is CASSEITSGRPEQYF. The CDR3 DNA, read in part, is TGTGCCAGCAGTGAAATTACTAGCGGGAGACCCGAG.

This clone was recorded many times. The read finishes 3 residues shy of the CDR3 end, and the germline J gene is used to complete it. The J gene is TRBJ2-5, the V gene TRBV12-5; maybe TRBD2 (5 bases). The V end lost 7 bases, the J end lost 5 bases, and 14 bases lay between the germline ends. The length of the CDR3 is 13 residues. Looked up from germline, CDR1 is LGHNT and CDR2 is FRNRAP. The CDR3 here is CASAAGGVETQYF. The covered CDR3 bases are TGTGCTAGTGCCGCGGGTGGGGTCGAGACC.

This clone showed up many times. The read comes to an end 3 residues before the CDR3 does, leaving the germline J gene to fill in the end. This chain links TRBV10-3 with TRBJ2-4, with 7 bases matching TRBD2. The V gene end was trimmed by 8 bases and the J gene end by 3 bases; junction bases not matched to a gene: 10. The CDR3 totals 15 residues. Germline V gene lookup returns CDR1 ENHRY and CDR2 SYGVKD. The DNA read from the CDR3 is TGTGCCATCCGGAAAGGCGGGAGTGACAAAAACATT. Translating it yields CAIRKGGSDKNI. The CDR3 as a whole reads CAIRKGGSDKNIQYF.

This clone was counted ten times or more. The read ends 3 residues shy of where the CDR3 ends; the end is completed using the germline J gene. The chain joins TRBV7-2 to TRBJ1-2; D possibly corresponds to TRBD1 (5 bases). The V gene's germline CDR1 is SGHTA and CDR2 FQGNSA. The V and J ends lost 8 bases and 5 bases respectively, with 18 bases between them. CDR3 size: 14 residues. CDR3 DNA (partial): TGTGCCAGCCGATCAGGGCTATCGAAATATGGC. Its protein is CASRSGLSKYG. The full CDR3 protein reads CASRSGLSKYGYTF.

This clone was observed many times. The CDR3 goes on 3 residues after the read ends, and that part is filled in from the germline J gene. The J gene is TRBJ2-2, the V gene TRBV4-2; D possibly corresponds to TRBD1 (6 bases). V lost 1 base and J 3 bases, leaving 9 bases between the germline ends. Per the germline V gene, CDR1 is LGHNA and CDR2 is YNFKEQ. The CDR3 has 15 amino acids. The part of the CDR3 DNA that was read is TGTGCCAGCAGCCAAGGTACAGGGTACACCGGGGAG. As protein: CASSQGTGYTGE. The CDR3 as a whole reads CASSQGTGYTGELFF.

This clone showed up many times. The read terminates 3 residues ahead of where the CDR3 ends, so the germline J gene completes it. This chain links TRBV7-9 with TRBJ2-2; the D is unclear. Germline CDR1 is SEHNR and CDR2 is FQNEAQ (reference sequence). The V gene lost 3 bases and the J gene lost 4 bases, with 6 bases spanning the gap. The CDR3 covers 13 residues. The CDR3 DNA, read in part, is TGTGCCAGCAGCTTCATGTTCACCGGGGAG. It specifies CASSFMFTGE. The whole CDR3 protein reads CASSFMFTGELFF.

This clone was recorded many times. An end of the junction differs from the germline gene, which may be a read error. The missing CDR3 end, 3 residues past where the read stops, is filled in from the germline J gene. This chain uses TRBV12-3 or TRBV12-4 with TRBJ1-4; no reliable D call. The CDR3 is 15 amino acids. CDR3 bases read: TGTGCCAGCAGCTTAGGACGGGGAACTAATGAAAAA. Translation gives CASSLGRGTNEK. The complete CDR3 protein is CASSLGRGTNEKLFF.

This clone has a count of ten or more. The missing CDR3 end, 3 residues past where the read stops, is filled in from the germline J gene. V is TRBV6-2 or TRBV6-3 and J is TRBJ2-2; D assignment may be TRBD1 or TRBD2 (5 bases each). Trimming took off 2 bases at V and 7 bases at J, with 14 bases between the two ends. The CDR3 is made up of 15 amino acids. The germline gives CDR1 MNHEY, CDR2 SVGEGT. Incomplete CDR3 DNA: TGTGCCAGCAGTTACGGGGCAGGGAGTATCGGGGAG. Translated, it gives CASSYGAGSIGE. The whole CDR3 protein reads CASSYGAGSIGELFF.

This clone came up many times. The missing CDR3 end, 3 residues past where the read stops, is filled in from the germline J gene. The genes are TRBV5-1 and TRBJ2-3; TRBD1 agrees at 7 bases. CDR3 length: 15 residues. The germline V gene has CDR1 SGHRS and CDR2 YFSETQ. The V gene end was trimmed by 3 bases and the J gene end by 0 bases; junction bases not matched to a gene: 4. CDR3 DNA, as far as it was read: TGCGCCAGCAGCTGGAGACAGGGAAGCACAGATACG. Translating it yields CASSWRQGSTDT. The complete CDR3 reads CASSWRQGSTDTQYF.

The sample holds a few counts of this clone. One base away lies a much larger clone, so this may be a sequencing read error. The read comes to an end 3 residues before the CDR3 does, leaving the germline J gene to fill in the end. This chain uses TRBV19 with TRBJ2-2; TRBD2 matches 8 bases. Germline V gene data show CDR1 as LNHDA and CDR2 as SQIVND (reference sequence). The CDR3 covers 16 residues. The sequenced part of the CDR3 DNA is TGTGCCAGTAGTATGAGCGGGAGCGCTGGGGCCAACGTG. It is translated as CASSMSGSAGANV. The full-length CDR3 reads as CASSMSGSAGANVLFF.

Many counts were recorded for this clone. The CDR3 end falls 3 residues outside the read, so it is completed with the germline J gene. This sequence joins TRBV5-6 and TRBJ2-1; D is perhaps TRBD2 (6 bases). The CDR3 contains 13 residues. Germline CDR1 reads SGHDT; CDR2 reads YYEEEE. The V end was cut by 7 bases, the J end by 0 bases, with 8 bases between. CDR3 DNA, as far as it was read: TGTGCCAGCGGGGACTTCTCCTACAATGAG. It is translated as CASGDFSYNE. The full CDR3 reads CASGDFSYNEQFF.

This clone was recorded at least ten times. The CDR3 sequence is CASSIGGGSTDTQYF. The covered CDR3 bases are TGTGCCAGTAGTATAGGAGGCGGCTCCACAGATACG. The chain combines TRBV19 with TRBJ2-3; D uncertain. The observed sequence ends 3 residues before the CDR3 terminus, with the missing tail filled in from the germline J gene. CDR1 and CDR2 (germline): LNHDA, SQIVND (reference sequence). This CDR3 contains 15 residues. The V end was cut by 1 base, the J end by 2 bases, with 10 bases between.

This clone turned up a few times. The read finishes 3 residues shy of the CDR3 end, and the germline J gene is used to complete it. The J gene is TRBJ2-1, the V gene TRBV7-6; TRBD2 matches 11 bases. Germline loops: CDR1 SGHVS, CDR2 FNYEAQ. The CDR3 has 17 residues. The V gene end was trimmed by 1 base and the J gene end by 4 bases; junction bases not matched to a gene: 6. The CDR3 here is CASSLVGTSGRYNEQFF. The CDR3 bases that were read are TGTGCCAGCAGCTTAGTTGGTACTAGCGGGAGATACAATGAG.

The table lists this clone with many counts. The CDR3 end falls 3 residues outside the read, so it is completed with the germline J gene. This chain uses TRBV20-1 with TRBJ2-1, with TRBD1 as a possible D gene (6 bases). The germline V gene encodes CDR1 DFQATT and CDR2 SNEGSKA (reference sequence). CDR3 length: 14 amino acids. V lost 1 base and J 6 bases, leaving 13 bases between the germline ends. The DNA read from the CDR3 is TGCAGTGCTAGAGTGGACAGACTTAGCAATGAG. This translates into CSARVDRLSNE. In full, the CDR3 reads CSARVDRLSNEQFF.

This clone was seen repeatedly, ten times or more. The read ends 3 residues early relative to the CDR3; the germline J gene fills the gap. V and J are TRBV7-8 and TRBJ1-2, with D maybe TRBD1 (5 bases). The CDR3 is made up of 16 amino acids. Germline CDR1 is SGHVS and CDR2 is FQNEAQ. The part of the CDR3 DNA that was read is TGTGCCAGCAGCCAAGGTACAAAACAGGAGGTACGCGGC. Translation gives CASSQGTKQEVRG. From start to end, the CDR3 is CASSQGTKQEVRGYTF.

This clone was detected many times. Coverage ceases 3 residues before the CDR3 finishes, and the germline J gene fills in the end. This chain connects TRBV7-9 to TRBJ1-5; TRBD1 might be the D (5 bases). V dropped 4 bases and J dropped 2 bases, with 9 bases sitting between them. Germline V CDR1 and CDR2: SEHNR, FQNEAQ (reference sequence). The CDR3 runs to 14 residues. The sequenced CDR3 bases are TGTGCCAGCAGCTCAGGACAAGGCAATCAGCCC. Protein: CASSSGQGNQP. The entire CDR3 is CASSSGQGNQPQHF.

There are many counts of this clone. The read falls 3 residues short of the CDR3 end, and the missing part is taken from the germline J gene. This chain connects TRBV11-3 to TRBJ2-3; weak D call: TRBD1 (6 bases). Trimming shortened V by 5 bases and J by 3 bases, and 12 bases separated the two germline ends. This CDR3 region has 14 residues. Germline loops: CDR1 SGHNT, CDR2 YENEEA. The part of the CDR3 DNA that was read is TGTGCCAGCAGCCACCGGACAGCAACAGATACG. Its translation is CASSHRTATDT. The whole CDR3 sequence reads CASSHRTATDTQYF.

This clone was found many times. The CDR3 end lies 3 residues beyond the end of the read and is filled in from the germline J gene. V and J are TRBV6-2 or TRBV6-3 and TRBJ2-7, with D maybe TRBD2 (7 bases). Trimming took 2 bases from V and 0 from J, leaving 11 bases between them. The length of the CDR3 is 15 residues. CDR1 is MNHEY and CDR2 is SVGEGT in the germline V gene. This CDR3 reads CASSYGGASSYEQYF. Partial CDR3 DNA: TGTGCCAGCAGTTACGGGGGGGCAAGCTCCTACGAG.

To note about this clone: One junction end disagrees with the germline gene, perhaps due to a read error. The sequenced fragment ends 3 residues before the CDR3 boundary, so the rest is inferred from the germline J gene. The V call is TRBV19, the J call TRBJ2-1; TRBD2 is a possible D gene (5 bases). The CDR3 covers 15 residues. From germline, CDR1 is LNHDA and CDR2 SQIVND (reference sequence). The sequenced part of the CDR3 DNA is TGTGCCAGTAAGACTAACTACATCTCCTACAGTGAG. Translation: CASKTNYISYSE. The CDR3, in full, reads CASKTNYISYSEQFF.

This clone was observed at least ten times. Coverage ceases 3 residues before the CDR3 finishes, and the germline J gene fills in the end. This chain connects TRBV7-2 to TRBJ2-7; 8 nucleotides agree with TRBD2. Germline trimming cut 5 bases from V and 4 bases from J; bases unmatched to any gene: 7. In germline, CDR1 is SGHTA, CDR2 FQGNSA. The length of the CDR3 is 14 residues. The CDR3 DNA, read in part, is TGTGCCAGCAGCCCGGGGGGGGCGGGATACGAG. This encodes CASSPGGAGYE. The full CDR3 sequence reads CASSPGGAGYEQYF.

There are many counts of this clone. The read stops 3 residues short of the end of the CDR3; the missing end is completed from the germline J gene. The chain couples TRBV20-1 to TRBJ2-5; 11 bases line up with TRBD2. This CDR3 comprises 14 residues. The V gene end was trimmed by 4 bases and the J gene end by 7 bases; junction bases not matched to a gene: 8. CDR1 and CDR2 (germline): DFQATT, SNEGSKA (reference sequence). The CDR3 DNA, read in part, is TGCAGTGCTACCCCACTAGCGGGAGAACGGACC. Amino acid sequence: CSATPLAGERT. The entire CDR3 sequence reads CSATPLAGERTQYF.

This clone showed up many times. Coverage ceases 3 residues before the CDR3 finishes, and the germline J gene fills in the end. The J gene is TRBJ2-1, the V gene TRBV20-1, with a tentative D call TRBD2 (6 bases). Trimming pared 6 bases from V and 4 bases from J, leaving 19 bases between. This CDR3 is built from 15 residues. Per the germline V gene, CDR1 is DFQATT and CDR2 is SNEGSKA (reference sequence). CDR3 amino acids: CSARDLGLAYNEQFF. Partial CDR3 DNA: TGCAGTGCCCGGGATTTGGGCCTAGCGTACAATGAG.